The table lists the clone carrying this T cell receptor beta chain with many counts. Antigen: not known. This entry is derived from a study of T cells in Graves' hyperthyroidism and ophthalmopathy. Findings of the study overall: Ophthalmopathy was told apart from stable hyperthyroidism by a 13 V-J model. Blood held most thyroid clonotypes expanded above 0.001 frequency.

Together with thyroid ultrasound, orbital computed tomography, serum thyroxine and TRAb, clinical symptoms were used for diagnoses. The CDR3 has 15 residues. Looked up from germline, CDR1 is SGHTS and CDR2 is YDEGEE. V lost 4 bases and J 3 bases, leaving 17 bases between the germline ends. Amplification of TCR beta CDR3 regions used RNA as the template. A first-round RT-PCR of the TCR CDR3 used the HTBI primer set. One entry per CDR3 protein, called by TCRdb with MiXCR from the multiplex PCR reads. The sample shows more than 350,000 distinct CDR3 sequences, roughly 15% of them seen only once. The sample consisted of blood. The sequence derives from a woman under 40 with Graves' ophthalmopathy. The chain has TRBV5-8 and TRBJ2-7; D not certain. CDR3 region: CASSHPGEGIYEQYF. CDR3 coding DNA: TGTGCCAGCAGCCATCCAGGAGAAGGAATCTACGAGCAGTACTTC.